Below, one TCR beta chain is given with its context. This sample is part of a study of blood T cell repertoires in COVID-19. In the study overall: Researchers got acute and convalescent COVID-19 samples from the United States, Italy and Spain. The analysed material was cDNA or gDNA that came from T cells, B-cell-depleted T cells, or PBMCs.

Trimming cost V 1 base and J 8 bases; bases outside gene matches: 8. The CDR3 length is 14 residues. CDR1 is SGHTS and CDR2 is YDEGEE in the germline V gene. Authors' data handling: Scientists estimated how many nucleated cells there were by amplifying reference gene primers. Assay: immunoSEQ multiplex PCR; the TCRdb copy retains only in-frame clones and omits some. V and J calls and clone size come straight from that table; D and trimming were deduced from the DNA. Found here are 150,000 to 200,000 clones, about nine tenths of them singletons; the top ten hold around 3.9%. The chain uses TRBV5-8 and TRBJ1-2, with 7 positions matching TRBD1. The clonotype comes from a woman in her sixties or seventies who had recovered from COVID-19. The sample was peripheral blood. Here the CDR3 DNA reads TGTGCCAGCAGCTTGACCGACAGGGCGGGCGGCTACACCTTC. Translating gives CASSLTDRAGGYTF.